The 10 T cell receptor beta chains below come from one sample, sequenced in a study of T cell responses to AZD1222 COVID-19 vaccine. The data were produced by immunoSEQ multiplex PCR, yet TCRdb's version contains in-frame clones alone and is incomplete. The sample yields 160,000 or so clones, 90% seen once. This sample comprised peripheral blood, obtained 28 days after the second AZD1222 dose. The receptors derive from an adult who received the AZD1222 COVID-19 vaccine.

The chain employs TRBV5-4 and TRBJ2-3; TRBD1 matches at 7 bases. The CDR3 runs to 14 residues. Trimming removed 4 bases from V and 4 bases from J; junction bases left unmatched: 6. The germline V gene has CDR1 SGHNT and CDR2 YYREEE (reference sequence). This CDR3 is CASSQADRPDTQYF. The CDR3 DNA is TGTGCCAGCAGCCAAGCGGACAGGCCAGATACGCAGTATTTT.

The rearrangement uses TRBV14 and TRBJ2-3; 11 bases match TRBD1. The CDR3 is 18 residues long. Germline CDR1 SGHDN, CDR2 FVKESK. With V trimmed by 2 bases and J by 1 base, 8 bases remained unmatched. CDR3 DNA: TGTGCCAGCAGCCAACTTACTCGGACAGGGGGCGGCACAGATACGCAGTATTTT. Translation: CASSQLTRTGGGTDTQYF.

J is TRBJ1-2 and V is TRBV13; perhaps TRBD1 as D (5 bases). Trimming removed 1 base at V and 8 bases at J, with 17 bases between. The germline V gene encodes CDR1 PRHDT and CDR2 FYEKMQ (reference sequence). The CDR3 covers 15 residues. The CDR3 DNA follows: TGTGCCAGCAGCTTAGCCAGTTTGGGGGTAAACGGCTACACCTTC. It specifies CASSLASLGVNGYTF. Based on the CDR3 plus reference TRBV13 and TRBJ1-2, the full variable domain is AAGVIQSPRHLIKEKRETATLKCYPIPRHDTVYWYQQGPGQDPQFLISFYEKMQSDKGSIPDRFSAQQFSDYHSELNMSSLELGDSALYFCASSLASLGVNGYTFGSGTRLTVV.

The chain employs TRBV27 and TRBJ1-1; weak D call: TRBD1 (5 bases). V was pared by 2 bases and J by 4 bases, with 14 bases between. The CDR3 covers 15 residues. The germline CDR1 and CDR2 sequences are MNHEY and SMNVEV (reference sequence). Here the CDR3 DNA reads TGTGCCAGCAGTTTACAGGGTGCCAGGGCCACTGAAGCTTTCTTT. This encodes CASSLQGARATEAFF.

The rearrangement links TRBV3-1 (or the pseudogene TRBV3-2) to TRBJ2-1; tentatively, D is TRBD2 (5 bases). Germline V gene data show CDR1 as LGHDT and CDR2 as YNNKEL (reference sequence). Trimming cost V 4 bases and J 6 bases, with 13 bases left between them. This CDR3 is built from 14 residues. In nucleotides, the CDR3 is TGTGCCAGCAGCCTCCTTTCCGGGGTCAATGAGCAGTTCTTC. This sequence encodes CASSLLSGVNEQFF.

The J gene is TRBJ1-1, the V gene TRBV30; possibly TRBD1 for D (6 bases). CDR1 GTSNPN and CDR2 SVGIG come from the germline V gene (reference sequence). The CDR3 runs 12 residues. Trimming left V 1 base short and J 4 bases short, with 7 bases between. The CDR3: CAWSGGPTEAFF. CDR3 coding DNA: TGTGCCTGGAGTGGGGGGCCCACTGAAGCTTTCTTT.

The V gene is TRBV6-1, the J gene TRBJ1-3; TRBD1 aligns across 8 bases. CDR3 length: 16 residues. Germline trimming cut 4 bases from V and 0 bases from J; bases unmatched to any gene: 5. Germline V lookup: CDR1 MNHNS, CDR2 SASEGT. CDR3 residues: CASSGRTGGSGNTIYF. As DNA, the CDR3 is TGTGCCAGCAGTGGAAGAACAGGGGGCTCTGGAAACACCATATATTTT.

V usage is TRBV9 and J usage is TRBJ2-7; 14 nucleotides match TRBD2. The CDR3 sequence is 18 residues long. CDR1 SGDLS and CDR2 YYNGEE come from the germline V gene. The V segment lost 3 bases and the J segment 2 bases; nucleotides outside the gene matches: 10. The CDR3: CASSAPGLAGEEPYEQYF. The CDR3 DNA reads as TGTGCCAGCAGCGCCCCGGGACTAGCGGGAGAAGAACCCTACGAGCAGTACTTC.

The genes are TRBV27 and TRBJ2-1; 10 bases fit TRBD1. This CDR3 contains 14 residues. Trimming took 7 bases from V and 3 from J; bases not matched to a gene: 3. Germline V CDR1 and CDR2: MNHEY, SMNVEV (reference sequence). CDR3 in DNA: TGTGCCAGCATTAGGACAGGGGGCTACAATGAGCAGTTCTTC. Its translation is CASIRTGGYNEQFF.

The chain is built from TRBV4-1 and TRBJ1-5; 8 bases are a match to TRBD1. Trimming removed 0 bases from V and 5 bases from J; junction bases left unmatched: 3. Looked up from germline, CDR1 is MGHRA and CDR2 is YSYEKL. This CDR3 spans 15 amino acids. The CDR3 DNA reads TGCGCCAGCAGCCAAGATGGACAGGGAGATCAGCCCCAGCATTTT. Translated, it gives CASSQDGQGDQPQHF.